This T cell receptor (beta chain) was observed in a study of T cell responses to AZD1222 COVID-19 vaccine. For the study at large: Pooled together were second doses at about 4 or about 12 weeks. Study findings and constraints: Spike-specific TCR breadth and depth rose after two AZD1222 doses. Repertoires in all cases were sampled only once the peak T cell response had passed. The donor cohort was predominantly white British with a female majority, and clonal diversity may have been underestimated.

This CDR3 is 14 amino acids long. V lost 3 bases and J 5 bases, leaving 11 bases between the germline ends. Germline V CDR1 and CDR2: SGHDT, YYEEEE. Comment on this clone: What it binds is unknown.

Profiled with immunoSEQ multiplex PCR; TCRdb holds only in-frame clones, not every one. The table shows 90,000 to 110,000 clones, with around 76% occurring only once. The sample was peripheral blood, taken on day 0 of AZD1222 vaccination. The chain has TRBV5-6 and TRBJ2-2, with D perhaps TRBD2 (6 bases). The TCR sequence derives from an adult in good health. The CDR3 bases are TGTGCCAGCAGCTGGGGGGTCCGAACCGGGGAGCTGTTTTTT. Translating gives CASSWGVRTGELFF.